These T cell receptor beta chains were read from a single sample in a study of T cells in Graves' hyperthyroidism and ophthalmopathy. Via MiXCR, TCRdb re-called the multiplex PCR reads, giving one row per CDR3 protein. The sample includes 700,000 or so distinct CDR3 sequences, roughly 15% seen only once; the top ten take under 8.5%. Sequenced input: blood. Receptors originate from a young man with Graves' hyperthyroidism. The CDR3 runs from the conserved cysteine through the conserved F or W. The order of the fields is V gene, J gene, clone size, D gene, CDR3 protein, CDR3 DNA. The D gene is left open where the match is weak. Rows give clone size only sometimes, using once, few, many, or a class for an expanded clone.

TRBV7-9,TRBJ2-1,many,TRBD2,CASDQGTSGRNEQFF,TGTGCCAGCGATCAAGGGACTAGCGGGAGGAATGAGCAGTTCTTC
TRBV27,TRBJ2-1,few,.,CASSLFSSDLPDEQFF,TGTGCCAGCAGTTTATTCTCTAGCGACCTTCCAGATGAGCAGTTCTTC
TRBV2,TRBJ1-1,many,.,CASTIGFTEAFF,TGTGCCAGCACCATCGGTTTCACTGAAGCTTTCTTT
TRBV28,TRBJ2-3,.,.,CASRTYRERHTDTQYF,TGTGCCAGCAGAACATACAGGGAGCGGCACACAGATACGCAGTATTTT
TRBV19,TRBJ1-3,few,TRBD1,CASHSEFGTGGLSGNTIYF,TGTGCCAGTCACTCAGAATTCGGGACAGGGGGCCTCTCTGGAAACACCATATATTTT
TRBV24-1,TRBJ2-5,.,.,CATSDRSTGSETQYF,TGTGCCACCAGTGACCGATCTACAGGGAGCGAGACCCAGTACTTC
TRBV9,TRBJ2-7,many,TRBD2,CASSVTSTSEQYF,TGTGCCAGCAGCGTGACTAGCACTTCCGAGCAGTACTTC
TRBV19,TRBJ2-1,.,TRBD2,CASSINGRGGEQFF,TGTGCCAGTAGTATAAACGGGAGGGGGGGTGAGCAGTTCTTC
TRBV12-3/TRBV12-4,TRBJ2-2,.,.,CASSLSLTGEPFF,TGTGCCAGCAGTTTATCTTTGACCGGGGAGCCGTTTTTT
TRBV29-1,TRBJ2-7,.,.,CSVLGGYEQYF,TGCAGCGTTCTGGGAGGTTACGAGCAGTACTTC
TRBV10-3,TRBJ2-7,many,TRBD1,CAISGPETGVMNEQYF,TGTGCCATCAGCGGACCTGAGACAGGGGTCATGAACGAGCAGTACTTC
TRBV28,TRBJ2-7,few,TRBD1,CASSQRQGSYEQYF,TGTGCCAGCAGTCAAAGACAGGGCTCCTACGAGCAGTACTTC
TRBV12-3/TRBV12-4,TRBJ2-2,.,TRBD2,CASSPSGRAPGELFF,TGTGCCAGCAGTCCGAGCGGGAGGGCCCCCGGGGAGCTGTTTTTT
TRBV4-2,TRBJ1-6,few,TRBD1,CASSIRTGMNSPLHF,TGTGCCAGCAGCATTCGGACAGGGATGAATTCACCCCTCCACTTT
TRBV28,TRBJ2-3,many,TRBD2,CASSSSGDTQYF,TGTGCCAGCAGCTCTAGCGGAGATACGCAGTATTTT
TRBV12-3/TRBV12-4,TRBJ1-1,many,.,CASRKQENTEAFF,TGTGCCAGCAGGAAACAGGAGAACACTGAAGCTTTCTTT
TRBV4-1,TRBJ2-7,few,.,CASSQVQGDYEQYF,TGCGCCAGCAGCCAGGTACAGGGCGACTACGAGCAGTACTTC
TRBV7-9,TRBJ2-7,many,TRBD2,CASSPQGGAGEQYF,TGTGCCAGCAGCCCCCAGGGAGGGGCGGGCGAGCAGTACTTC
TRBV11-2,TRBJ2-1,.,.,CASSLEPSLRNEQFF,TGTGCCAGCAGCTTAGAGCCTAGCTTGCGCAATGAGCAGTTCTTC
TRBV30,TRBJ1-2,few,.,CAWSDPGRDYGYTF,TGTGCCTGGAGTGACCCGGGGAGGGACTATGGCTACACCTTC
TRBV7-9,TRBJ2-2,many,.,CASSYRDGGNTGELFF,TGTGCCAGCAGCTACCGGGACGGGGGAAACACCGGGGAGCTGTTTTTT
TRBV7-9,TRBJ2-7,.,.,CASRFGEEAEQYF,TGTGCCAGCAGATTCGGCGAGGAGGCCGAGCAGTACTTC
TRBV28,TRBJ1-5,many,.,CASSLGATLQPQHF,TGTGCCAGCAGTTTAGGGGCCACCCTCCAGCCCCAGCATTTT
TRBV28,TRBJ2-4,few,.,CASRDSGPNEYF,TGTGCCAGCAGAGATTCCGGGCCCAACGAGTACTTC
TRBV2,TRBJ1-2,few,.,CASRTGPTDYGYTF,TGTGCCAGCAGGACCGGTCCTACTGACTATGGCTACACCTTC
TRBV28,TRBJ1-3,many,TRBD1,CASSLPTGDGNTIYF,TGTGCCAGCAGTTTACCCACAGGGGATGGAAACACCATATATTTT
TRBV20-1,TRBJ2-1,few,.,CSARDPGRGTYNEQFF,TGCAGTGCTAGAGATCCCGGGAGAGGGACCTACAATGAGCAGTTCTTC
TRBV28,TRBJ1-2,many,.,CASSLPQARYGYTF,TGTGCCAGCAGCCTCCCACAGGCCCGCTATGGCTACACCTTC
TRBV9,TRBJ2-3,few,TRBD1,CASSPPGQGAHTQYF,TGTGCCAGCAGCCCTCCGGGACAGGGGGCCCATACGCAGTATTTT
TRBV7-3,TRBJ2-1,few,.,CASSFRLARKSEQFF,TGTGCCAGCAGCTTTCGTCTAGCGAGAAAGTCTGAGCAGTTCTTC
TRBV20-1,TRBJ2-1,few,TRBD2,CSAAGDSYNEQFF,TGCAGTGCAGCGGGAGATTCCTACAATGAGCAGTTCTTC
TRBV7-8,TRBJ2-1,few,TRBD1,CASMLTGQEFVYEQFF,TGTGCCAGCATGTTGACCGGACAGGAATTCGTTTATGAGCAGTTCTTC
TRBV12-3/TRBV12-4,TRBJ2-1,.,.,CASSLGPHSYNEQFF,TGTGCCAGCAGTTTAGGCCCTCACTCCTACAATGAGCAGTTCTTC